This entry concerns a single T cell receptor beta chain. The entry originates in a study of blood T cell repertoires in COVID-19. In the study overall: Whether acute or convalescent, the COVID-19 samples came from the United States, Italy and Spain. In each case, the material was cDNA or gDNA derived from T cells, B-cell-depleted T cells, or PBMCs.

TCRdb's copy holds only in-frame clones and misses some; the assay was immunoSEQ multiplex PCR. The sample has 110,000 to 150,000 clones; roughly three quarters are singletons. The V gene's germline CDR1 is WSHSY and CDR2 SAAADI. The germline V and J ends were trimmed by 2 bases and 6 bases, with 9 bases remaining between them. The CDR3 sequence is 13 residues long. V and J are TRBV10-2 and TRBJ2-3; D gene uncertain. The sample taken for sequencing was peripheral blood. The origin of this receptor is a middle-aged man with active or convalescent COVID-19. This CDR3 is CASSEPHRDTQYF. The CDR3 DNA is TGCGCCAGCAGTGAGCCCCACCGGGATACGCAGTATTTT.